This is a list of T cell receptor beta chains from one sample in a study of early T cells in non-severe SARS-CoV-2 infection. TCRdb re-called the 5' RACE reads through MiXCR, storing one row per CDR3 protein. This sample has about 110,000 distinct CDR3 sequences, with roughly 12% found just once. Sequenced: whole blood. The receptor source for this set is an adult who was a healthcare worker with PCR-confirmed SARS-CoV-2 infection or an uninfected control (not recorded which). CDR3s include the opening cysteine and the closing phenylalanine or tryptophan. Fields, in order: J gene, clone size, CDR3 length, D gene, V gene, CDR3 DNA, CDR3 protein. A D gene is named only where the DNA matches it firmly. The size entry is marked missing in some rows and otherwise reads once, few, many or a size class.

j_gene: TRBJ1-6
abundance: few
len: 13
d_gene: TRBD1
v_gene: TRBV28
CDR3nt: TGTGCCGGGGGGGGCAGGGGGCACTCACCCCTCCACTTT
CDR3aa: CAGGGRGHSPLHF

j_gene: TRBJ2-3
abundance: many
len: 15
d_gene: NA
v_gene: TRBV6-6
CDR3nt: TGTGCCAGCAGTTACTCGGGGACGGTCACAGATACGCAGTATTTT
CDR3aa: CASSYSGTVTDTQYF

j_gene: TRBJ2-7
abundance: many
len: 13
d_gene: TRBD1
v_gene: TRBV29-1
CDR3nt: TGCAGCGTTGTGGAACAGGGGGTCTACGAGCAGTACTTC
CDR3aa: CSVVEQGVYEQYF

j_gene: TRBJ2-3
abundance: many
len: 15
d_gene: TRBD2
v_gene: TRBV5-4
CDR3nt: TGTGCCAGCAAAATGGGCGGGGGGCCCACAGATACGCAGTATTTT
CDR3aa: CASKMGGGPTDTQYF

j_gene: TRBJ2-3
abundance: many
len: 15
d_gene: NA
v_gene: TRBV11-3
CDR3nt: TGTGCCAGCTCCCCAGGCGGGGGCCCGACAGATACGCAGTATTTT
CDR3aa: CASSPGGGPTDTQYF

j_gene: TRBJ2-1
abundance: NA
len: 15
d_gene: TRBD2
v_gene: TRBV30
CDR3nt: TGTGCCTGGAGTGTACGAAGCGGGGTGGGGAATGAGCAGTTCTTC
CDR3aa: CAWSVRSGVGNEQFF

j_gene: TRBJ2-6
abundance: few
len: 17
d_gene: TRBD1
v_gene: TRBV27
CDR3nt: TGTGCCAGCAGTTTCGGGACAGGGGGAACTGGGGCCAACGTCCTGACTTTC
CDR3aa: CASSFGTGGTGANVLTF

j_gene: TRBJ2-1
abundance: many
len: 14
d_gene: NA
v_gene: TRBV6-5
CDR3nt: TGTGCCAGCAGCCCCTCGAGACCAAATCAGGAGCAGTTCTTC
CDR3aa: CASSPSRPNQEQFF

j_gene: TRBJ1-1
abundance: NA
len: 17
d_gene: NA
v_gene: TRBV9
CDR3nt: TGTGCCAGCAGCGCCACTCCCGGGACATACATGAACACTGAAGCTTTCTTT
CDR3aa: CASSATPGTYMNTEAFF

j_gene: TRBJ2-7
abundance: once
len: 13
d_gene: TRBD2
v_gene: TRBV29-1
CDR3nt: TGCAGCGTGACGGCTAGCGGGATCTACGAGCAGTACTTC
CDR3aa: CSVTASGIYEQYF

j_gene: TRBJ2-7
abundance: few
len: 15
d_gene: NA
v_gene: TRBV2
CDR3nt: TGTGCCAGCACCAGAGTGATGGTCTCGGGGAGCGAGCAGTACTTC
CDR3aa: CASTRVMVSGSEQYF

j_gene: TRBJ1-5
abundance: many
len: 13
d_gene: NA
v_gene: TRBV2
CDR3nt: TGTGCCAGCAGTGAAGCAGAGGACCAGCCCCAGCATTTT
CDR3aa: CASSEAEDQPQHF

j_gene: TRBJ2-6
abundance: many
len: 17
d_gene: NA
v_gene: TRBV4-1
CDR3nt: TGCGCCAGCAGCCAAGGTGCTTTAACCTCTGGGGCCAACGTCCTGACTTTC
CDR3aa: CASSQGALTSGANVLTF

j_gene: TRBJ2-2
abundance: many
len: 14
d_gene: TRBD1
v_gene: TRBV28
CDR3nt: TGTGCCACCCACGGACAGGGGGGCATCGGGGAGCTGTTTTTT
CDR3aa: CATHGQGGIGELFF

j_gene: TRBJ1-1
abundance: many
len: 13
d_gene: NA
v_gene: TRBV30
CDR3nt: TGTGCCTGGAGTGTGGGACCGACCACTGAAGCTTTCTTT
CDR3aa: CAWSVGPTTEAFF

j_gene: TRBJ1-1
abundance: few
len: 14
d_gene: TRBD1
v_gene: TRBV7-9
CDR3nt: TGTGCCAGCAGCATACGACAGGGTAGCACTGAAGCTTTCTTT
CDR3aa: CASSIRQGSTEAFF

j_gene: TRBJ2-1
abundance: many
len: 16
d_gene: TRBD2
v_gene: TRBV6-1
CDR3nt: TGTGCCAGCAGCGGAATTAGCGGGAGAGATTACAATGAGCAGTTCTTC
CDR3aa: CASSGISGRDYNEQFF

j_gene: TRBJ1-5
abundance: many
len: 13
d_gene: NA
v_gene: TRBV18
CDR3nt: TGTGCCAGCTCATCCTCCTCAAATCAGCCCCAGCATTTT
CDR3aa: CASSSSSNQPQHF

j_gene: TRBJ2-5
abundance: NA
len: 13
d_gene: TRBD1
v_gene: TRBV29-1
CDR3nt: TGCAGCGTAGGGCAGGGGGCTTCAGAGACCCAGTACTTC
CDR3aa: CSVGQGASETQYF

j_gene: TRBJ2-5
abundance: NA
len: 15
d_gene: NA
v_gene: TRBV28
CDR3nt: TGTGCCAGCAGTTTATTAGGGGCCGGGCAAGAGACCCAGTACTTC
CDR3aa: CASSLLGAGQETQYF

j_gene: TRBJ2-3
abundance: many
len: 16
d_gene: TRBD1
v_gene: TRBV15
CDR3nt: TGTGCCACCAGCATCAGGGGGCTATTGAGCACAGATACGCAGTATTTT
CDR3aa: CATSIRGLLSTDTQYF

j_gene: TRBJ1-1
abundance: few
len: 12
d_gene: NA
v_gene: TRBV29-1
CDR3nt: TGCAGCGTTGAAGTGGGATTCACTGAAGCTTTCTTT
CDR3aa: CSVEVGFTEAFF

j_gene: TRBJ1-2
abundance: NA
len: 17
d_gene: TRBD1
v_gene: TRBV11-2
CDR3nt: TGTGCCAGCAGCTCGTCCCGGGACAGGGAGGGCCTTAATGGCTACACCTTC
CDR3aa: CASSSSRDREGLNGYTF

j_gene: TRBJ2-5
abundance: many
len: 17
d_gene: TRBD2
v_gene: TRBV7-8
CDR3nt: TGTGCCAGCAGCTTTGGAGTAGCGGGGTGGGCAATCGAGACCCAGTACTTC
CDR3aa: CASSFGVAGWAIETQYF

j_gene: TRBJ1-5
abundance: many
len: 15
d_gene: NA
v_gene: TRBV2
CDR3nt: TGTGCCAGCAGTGAAGCCGAGGGTGGCAATCAGCCCCAGCATTTT
CDR3aa: CASSEAEGGNQPQHF

j_gene: TRBJ1-6
abundance: NA
len: 16
d_gene: NA
v_gene: TRBV6-5
CDR3nt: TGTGCCAGCAGCCTGGACTGGAGCTCCTATAATTCACCCCTCCACTTT
CDR3aa: CASSLDWSSYNSPLHF

j_gene: TRBJ2-1
abundance: NA
len: 14
d_gene: NA
v_gene: TRBV7-2
CDR3nt: TGTGCCAGCAGCTCCCTGGACACCTACAATGAGCAGTTCTTC
CDR3aa: CASSSLDTYNEQFF

j_gene: TRBJ1-2
abundance: NA
len: 12
d_gene: NA
v_gene: TRBV28
CDR3nt: TGTGCCAGCAGTCCGGACAGCTATGGCTACACCTTC
CDR3aa: CASSPDSYGYTF

j_gene: TRBJ2-5
abundance: NA
len: 10
d_gene: NA
v_gene: TRBV29-1
CDR3nt: TGCAGCGGAGGGACTGAGACCCAGTACTTC
CDR3aa: CSGGTETQYF

j_gene: TRBJ2-7
abundance: NA
len: 13
d_gene: NA
v_gene: TRBV18
CDR3nt: TGTGCCAGCTCACCAAGGGAAACCTACGAGCAGTACTTC
CDR3aa: CASSPRETYEQYF

j_gene: TRBJ2-3
abundance: few
len: 11
d_gene: NA
v_gene: TRBV11-2
CDR3nt: TGTGCCAGCAGCTTGGGGAGTACGCAGTATTTT
CDR3aa: CASSLGSTQYF

j_gene: TRBJ1-1
abundance: many
len: 15
d_gene: TRBD1
v_gene: TRBV7-9
CDR3nt: TGTGCCAGCAGTTCCAGGGGGCACATGAACACTGAAGCTTTCTTT
CDR3aa: CASSSRGHMNTEAFF

j_gene: TRBJ1-1
abundance: few
len: 15
d_gene: TRBD1
v_gene: TRBV12-3/TRBV12-4
CDR3nt: TGTGCCAGCAGCATTCCCGGGACAGGGACACTCGAAGCTTTCTTT
CDR3aa: CASSIPGTGTLEAFF

j_gene: TRBJ1-4
abundance: few
len: 15
d_gene: NA
v_gene: TRBV28
CDR3nt: TGTGCCAGCAGTTTATGGTCCGGGGCGAGTGAAAAACTGTTTTTT
CDR3aa: CASSLWSGASEKLFF

j_gene: TRBJ2-1
abundance: few
len: 13
d_gene: NA
v_gene: TRBV7-9
CDR3nt: TGTGCCAGCAGCCGGGGCTCCTACAATGAGCAGTTCTTC
CDR3aa: CASSRGSYNEQFF

j_gene: TRBJ1-6
abundance: many
len: 14
d_gene: NA
v_gene: TRBV7-2
CDR3nt: TGTGCCAGCAGCTTAGATCCCGGGAATTCACCCCTCCACTTT
CDR3aa: CASSLDPGNSPLHF

j_gene: TRBJ2-7
abundance: NA
len: 15
d_gene: NA
v_gene: TRBV21-1
CDR3nt: TGTGCCAGCAGCCCACCGGGACCTTTCACATACGAGCAGTACTTC
CDR3aa: CASSPPGPFTYEQYF